This T cell receptor beta chain came from a study of vaccination and CD4 T cells after COVID-19. Looking at the study overall: Diagnosis preceded the drawing of post-COVID samples by a median about 98 days (range 35 to 161). The cells were exposed to overlapping spike peptides originating from SARS-CoV-2, HCoV-NL63, HCoV-OC43 and HCoV-229E for stimulation.

CD4+ T cells that had been cultured provided DNA sequenced with the Oncomine TCR Beta short-read assay. TCRdb reprocessed the PCR reads with MiXCR, giving one entry per CDR3 protein. The table has 20,000 to 25,000 distinct CDR3 sequences, about 31% seen once; the top ten hold about an eighth. Note on this clonotype: The antigen remains undetermined.

The treatment: approximately 9-day PBMC culture with coronavirus spike peptide pools or control peptides (ViraFEST assay). The ViraFEST method relied on peptide pools to expand antigen-specific T cells, followed by TCR sequencing. Germline lookup yields CDR1 DFQATT and CDR2 SNEGSKA (reference sequence). V was pared by 6 bases and J by 7 bases, with 15 bases between. This CDR3 has 12 residues. This chain connects TRBV20-1 to TRBJ1-2; D is unclear. The specimen sequenced was cultured CD4+ T cells from blood. The source of this sequence is a human donor with COVID-19. The chain's CDR3 is CSAKRGGSGYTF. The CDR3, as DNA: TGCAGTGCGAAGAGAGGAGGGTCTGGCTACACCTTC.